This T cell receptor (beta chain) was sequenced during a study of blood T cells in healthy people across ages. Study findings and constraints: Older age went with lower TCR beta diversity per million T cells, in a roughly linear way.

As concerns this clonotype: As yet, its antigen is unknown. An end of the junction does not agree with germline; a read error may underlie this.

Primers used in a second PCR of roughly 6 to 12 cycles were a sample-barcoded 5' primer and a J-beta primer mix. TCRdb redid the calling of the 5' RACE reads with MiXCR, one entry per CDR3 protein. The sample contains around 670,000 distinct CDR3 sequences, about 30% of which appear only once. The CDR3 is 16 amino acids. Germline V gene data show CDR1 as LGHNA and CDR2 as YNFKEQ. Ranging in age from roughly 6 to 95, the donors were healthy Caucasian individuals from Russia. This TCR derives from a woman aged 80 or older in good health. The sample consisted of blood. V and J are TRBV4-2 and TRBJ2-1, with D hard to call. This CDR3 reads CASSPVGQSSYNEQYF. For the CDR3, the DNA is TGTGCCAGCAGCCCAGTTGGGCAAAGCTCCTACAATGAGCAATACTTC.